This paragraph reports one TCR beta chain. What it binds is not known. With 7 bases removed from V and 7 bases from J, the gap between germline ends came to 16 bases. Germline values: CDR1 SQVTM, CDR2 ANQGSEA. This CDR3 has 13 residues. This sample was included in a study of CD8 T cells in ankylosing spondylitis. Regarding the study as a whole: Earlier work had already found some motif variants in reactive arthritis synovial fluid and blood. CD8+ disease-linked clones were present at relatively low frequencies in blood.

Researchers built TCR beta libraries using quantitative 5'-RACE with molecular barcodes. TCRdb reprocessed the 5' RACE reads via MiXCR and lists one record per CDR3 protein. The sample lists about 24,000 distinct CDR3 sequences, about a sixth occurring once. The TCR comes from a male donor with ankylosing spondylitis or in good health (not recorded which). Sample: blood. The chain recombines TRBV29-1 with TRBJ1-4; no clear D gene. The CDR3 sequence: CSDGVKRSEKLFF. DNA for the CDR3: TGCAGCGATGGAGTTAAGCGGAGTGAAAAACTGTTTTTT.